This TCR beta chain appears in the sequencing data of a study of shared clonotypes between healthy human individuals. On this clone: Its specificity is unknown.

Naive CD8 cells comprised CD45RO-negative, CCR7-positively selected cells, excluding terminally differentiated effector memory CD45RA+ cells. Study-wide results and caveats: Having only a few donors restricted how much genetic and exposure-history diversity was captured.

CDR3 length: 17 residues. V lost 3 bases to trimming and J lost 2 bases, with 21 bases between them. Germline V gene sequence: CDR1 SGHRS, CDR2 YFSETQ. The assay was immunoSEQ multiplex PCR, and TCRdb's table has in-frame clones only and misses some. The data show about 2 million clones, with about 94% seen just once and 0.9% to 1.3% held by the top ten. This sequence was found in a young man in good health. The specimen sequenced was naive CD8+ T cells sorted from blood. The chain recombines TRBV5-1 with TRBJ2-7; D may be TRBD1 (6 bases). Here the CDR3 reads CASSWEQGVGTTYEQYF. CDR3 nucleotide sequence: TGCGCCAGCAGCTGGGAACAGGGAGTCGGCACAACCTACGAGCAGTACTTC.